A selection of T cell receptor beta chains follows, all from one sample in a study of T-cell memory formation after mild COVID-19. TCRdb reprocessed the 5' RACE reads via MiXCR and lists one record per CDR3 protein. The data show roughly 240,000 distinct CDR3 sequences, approximately 15% seen once. Material for sequencing was PBMCs or a T cell subset sorted from them (not recorded which). The receptors derive from an adult woman who had mild COVID-19 (a few samples of this study predate the infection). Cell type and time point are not known. Each CDR3 is given with its conserved first and last residue. A D gene is named only where the DNA matches it firmly. Some rows mark clone size as missing; the rest say once, few, many or name a class of expanded clone.

TRBJ2-7 | TRBV18 | NA | NA | TGTGCCAGCTCCCTAGGGGCTGCCGAGCAGTACTTC | CASSLGAAEQYF
TRBJ1-1 | TRBV7-2 | NA | NA | TGTGCCAGCAGTTGGTTACCTGGATTGGACACTGAAGCTTTCTTT | CASSWLPGLDTEAFF
TRBJ2-7 | TRBV4-2 | NA | TRBD1 | TGTGCCAGCAGCCGAAGGGGGACAGGGGACGACGAGCAGTACTTC | CASSRRGTGDDEQYF
TRBJ2-3 | TRBV13 | NA | NA | TGTGCCAGCAGCCGTACCGCCGGGATCTCAGATACGCAGTATTTT | CASSRTAGISDTQYF
TRBJ1-1 | TRBV5-8 | few | NA | TGTGCCAGCGGAAAACAGGGATTCTACACTGAAGCTTTCTTT | CASGKQGFYTEAFF
TRBJ2-1 | TRBV24-1 | many | NA | TGTGCCACCAGTGTCATTGGACAGGGAGGGGGCCAGTTCTTC | CATSVIGQGGGQFF
TRBJ2-1 | TRBV24-1 | NA | NA | TGTGCCACCAGTGCCGTAGGGGACCCGGGGAACAATGAGCAGTTCTTC | CATSAVGDPGNNEQFF
TRBJ1-5 | TRBV9 | NA | NA | TGTGCCAGCAGCGTAGGAGACAGCCTTAATCAGCCCCAGCATTTT | CASSVGDSLNQPQHF
TRBJ1-1 | TRBV5-1 | few | NA | TGCGCCAGCAGCTCCGGGACACCTGGCACTGAAGCTTTCTTT | CASSSGTPGTEAFF
TRBJ2-2 | TRBV30 | few | TRBD1 | TGTGCCTGGAGTGGCGGACAGGGGGCGATAACCGGGGAGCTGTTTTTT | CAWSGGQGAITGELFF
TRBJ2-2 | TRBV24-1 | many | TRBD2 | TGTGCCACCAGTGATGTATTAGCGGGGTTGAACACCGGGGAGCTGTTTTTT | CATSDVLAGLNTGELFF
TRBJ2-1 | TRBV20-1 | NA | TRBD2 | TGCAGTGCTAGGGTGACTAGCGGGAGAAATGAGCAGTTCTTC | CSARVTSGRNEQFF
TRBJ2-7 | TRBV7-2 | few | TRBD1 | TGTGCCAGCAGGTCTACCGGGACAGACGCCTACGAGCAGTACTTC | CASRSTGTDAYEQYF
TRBJ2-7 | TRBV7-2 | few | TRBD2 | TGTGCCAGCAGCTTTAGCGGGAGGCCCTACGAGCAGTACTTC | CASSFSGRPYEQYF
TRBJ1-1 | TRBV19 | NA | NA | TGTGCCAGTACCCCAGGAGGGAGGATGGAAGCTTTCTTT | CASTPGGRMEAFF
TRBJ2-2 | TRBV9 | NA | NA | TGTGCCACCGGACAGACCGGGGAGCTGTTTTTT | CATGQTGELFF
TRBJ2-5 | TRBV12-3/TRBV12-4 | many | TRBD2 | TGTGCCAGCAGTGCCGGGACTAACCTACAAGAGACCCAGTACTTC | CASSAGTNLQETQYF
TRBJ2-6 | TRBV5-6 | many | NA | TGTGCCAGCAGCCTACTGACAGGGCGGAGGGTTGGGGCCAACGTCCTGACTTTC | CASSLLTGRRVGANVLTF
TRBJ1-2 | TRBV30 | few | NA | TGTGCCTGGAGTACCTGGACCTTTGGCTACACCTTC | CAWSTWTFGYTF
TRBJ2-7 | TRBV7-2 | NA | NA | TGTGCCAGCAGCACTAGAGAGCAGGCCGTGAAGTACTTC | CASSTREQAVKYF
TRBJ2-3 | TRBV20-1 | NA | TRBD1 | TGCAGTGCTGCCCGACAGGGGATGGGGACAGATACGCAGTATTTT | CSAARQGMGTDTQYF
TRBJ2-5 | TRBV7-9 | many | NA | TGTGCCAGCAGCTTAGTGGGGAGTCAAGAGACCCAGTACTTC | CASSLVGSQETQYF
TRBJ1-3 | TRBV2 | NA | NA | TGTGCCAGCAGCTCCCTCGGCAGGCTCTCTGGAAACACCATATATTTT | CASSSLGRLSGNTIYF
TRBJ2-3 | TRBV29-1 | NA | NA | TGCAGCGTTGAAGACGGTGGCAGGGTGACAGATACGCAGTATTTT | CSVEDGGRVTDTQYF
TRBJ1-3 | TRBV20-1 | few | TRBD1 | TGCAGTGCTAGAGATCCCAGGGGGCATGGAAACACCATATATTTT | CSARDPRGHGNTIYF
TRBJ2-2 | TRBV18 | few | TRBD1 | TGTGCCAGCTCACCTGGGACAGGGGGCTTTGCTACCAACACCGGGGAGCTGTTTTTT | CASSPGTGGFATNTGELFF
TRBJ2-3 | TRBV5-1 | many | NA | TGCGCCAGCAGCTTGTACCGACTTGCCGATACGCAGTATTTT | CASSLYRLADTQYF
TRBJ2-7 | TRBV7-6 | few | TRBD2 | TGTGCCAGCAGCTTCAGACTAGCGGGAGGCTTCAGACACGAGCAGTACTTC | CASSFRLAGGFRHEQYF
TRBJ2-5 | TRBV7-2 | few | TRBD2 | TGTGCCAGCAGCAAACTAGCGGGAGGGCCGGGGGCCCAGTACTTC | CASSKLAGGPGAQYF
TRBJ1-6 | TRBV4-1 | few | NA | TGCGCCAGCAGCCAAGATCCACAGACGAATTCACCCCTCCACTTT | CASSQDPQTNSPLHF
TRBJ1-5 | TRBV12-3/TRBV12-4 | NA | NA | TGTGCCAGCAGCAGGCTTGGTGAGCCCCAGCATTTT | CASSRLGEPQHF
TRBJ2-7 | TRBV6-1 | NA | TRBD2 | TGTGCCAGCAGTCAACCGGGACTAGCGGGGCGGATGTCCGAGCAGTACTTC | CASSQPGLAGRMSEQYF
TRBJ1-1 | TRBV5-1 | many | NA | TGCGCCAGCAGCTTGGTGGGGGGGAACACTGAAGCTTTCTTT | CASSLVGGNTEAFF
TRBJ2-7 | TRBV19 | NA | NA | TGTGCCAGTAGTATGGGAACTACCTACGAGCAGTACTTC | CASSMGTTYEQYF
TRBJ2-5 | TRBV2 | NA | NA | TGTGCCAGCAGTGACAGGAGGCTGGAGACCCAGTACTTC | CASSDRRLETQYF
TRBJ2-6 | TRBV2 | few | TRBD1 | TGTGCCAGCAGCGGACAGGGCTGGGGCTCTGGGGCCAACGTCCTGACTTTC | CASSGQGWGSGANVLTF
TRBJ2-1 | TRBV24-1 | few | TRBD1 | TGTGCCACCAGTGATTCCAGGGGGACAGGGGCTCGGAATGAGCAGTTCTTC | CATSDSRGTGARNEQFF
TRBJ1-1 | TRBV5-5 | NA | TRBD1 | TGTGCCAGCAGCTTGGGAGGGACAGGGCCCTTGGCGCGGATGAACACTGAAGCTTTCTTT | CASSLGGTGPLARMNTEAFF
TRBJ1-2 | TRBV9 | few | NA | TGTGCCAGCAGCGTACAGTTTGGAGGCTACACCTTC | CASSVQFGGYTF
TRBJ2-2 | TRBV5-1 | NA | NA | TGCGCCAGCACGTCCCAGGGAGGCACCGGGGAGCTGTTTTTT | CASTSQGGTGELFF
TRBJ1-1 | TRBV19 | few | NA | TGTGCCAGTAGGAGGTGGGGTGGTGAAGCTTTCTTT | CASRRWGGEAFF
TRBJ2-2 | TRBV24-1 | NA | TRBD1 | TGTGCCACCAGTGATCCCGGGACAGGGGACCGTGACGGGGAGCTGTTTTTT | CATSDPGTGDRDGELFF